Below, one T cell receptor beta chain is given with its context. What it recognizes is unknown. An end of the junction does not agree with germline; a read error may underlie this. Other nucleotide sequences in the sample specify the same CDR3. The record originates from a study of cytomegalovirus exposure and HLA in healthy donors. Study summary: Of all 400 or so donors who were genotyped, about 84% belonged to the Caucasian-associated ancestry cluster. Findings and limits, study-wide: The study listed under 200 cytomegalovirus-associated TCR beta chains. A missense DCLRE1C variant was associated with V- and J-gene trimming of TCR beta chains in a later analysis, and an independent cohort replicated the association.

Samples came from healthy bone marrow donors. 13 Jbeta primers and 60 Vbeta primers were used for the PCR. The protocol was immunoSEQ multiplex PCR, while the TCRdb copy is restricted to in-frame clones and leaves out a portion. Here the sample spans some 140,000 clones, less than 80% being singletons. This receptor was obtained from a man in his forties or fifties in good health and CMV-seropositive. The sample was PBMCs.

The CDR3 loop is CASSLVLDRGGGANVLTF. Written as DNA, the CDR3 is TGTGCCAGCAGCTTGGTTCTGGACAGGGGTGGTGGGGCTAACGTCCTGACTTTC. The chain combines TRBV5-5 with TRBJ2-6; 9 positions agree with TRBD1. CDR3 length: 18 residues. Germline V lookup: CDR1 SGHKS, CDR2 YYEKEE (reference sequence).